This T cell receptor (beta chain) was observed in a study of blood T cell repertoires in COVID-19. On the study more broadly: Acute-phase and convalescent COVID-19 samples originated in the United States, Italy and Spain. Sources were T cells, B-cell-depleted T cells, or PBMCs; the material itself was cDNA or gDNA.

Looked up from germline, CDR1 is SNHLY and CDR2 is FYNNEI. The CDR3 totals 14 residues. Trimming at V came to 7 bases and at J to 4 bases, leaving 8 bases not matched to a gene. In the original processing: Counts of nucleated cells, estimated from reference gene primer amplification, were obtained. Sequencing was performed with immunoSEQ multiplex PCR; in TCRdb, only in-frame clones are kept and a portion is missing. V, J and clone size are taken as reported in that table, and D and trimming were inferred from the DNA itself. The repertoire holds fewer than 110,000 clones, approximately 81% seen once, with approximately 1.8% in the top ten.

The rearrangement links TRBV2 to TRBJ2-5; 8 bases fit TRBD2. The clonotype originates from a woman in her sixties or seventies with active or convalescent COVID-19. Specimen: peripheral blood. The CDR3 DNA sequence: TGTGCCAGCACCCTCGGGACTAGGAGAGAGACCCAGTACTTC. Its protein is CASTLGTRRETQYF.